This T cell receptor (beta chain) emerged from a study of blood T cell repertoires in COVID-19. On the study more broadly: Italy, Spain and the United States were the sources of the convalescent and acute COVID-19 samples.

Per the germline V gene, CDR1 is MNHEY and CDR2 is SMNVEV (reference sequence). Unmatched junction bases numbered 8, after V lost 5 bases and J lost 3 bases. The CDR3 has 16 residues. Repertoires were generated with immunoSEQ multiplex PCR, while TCRdb's copy carries only in-frame clones and drops some. The data contain over 400,000 clones, 85% to 90% of them singletons. The sequenced sample consisted of peripheral blood. J is TRBJ2-1 and V is TRBV27, with 9 bases that match TRBD1. This receptor was obtained from a woman between 50 and 59 years old with COVID-19, enrolled during active disease. The CDR3 loop reads CASSASGTGLYNEQFF. The CDR3 DNA follows: TGTGCCAGCAGTGCCTCCGGGACAGGGCTCTACAATGAGCAGTTCTTC.